This TCR beta chain was obtained from a study of cytomegalovirus exposure and HLA in healthy donors. This CDR3 spans 14 amino acids. V was pared by 5 bases and J by 8 bases, with 18 bases between. CDR1 and CDR2 from the germline V gene are LGHNT and FRNRAP. Primers for the PCR totalled 60 Vbeta and 13 Jbeta. Data came from immunoSEQ multiplex PCR; TCRdb stores just in-frame clones and leaves some out. The data contain 85,000 to 100,000 clones, roughly 83% of them seen just once; the ten biggest clones take up 3% to 4%. The chain carries TRBV12-5 and TRBJ1-2; perhaps TRBD1 as D (5 bases). The sequence was obtained from a male donor in good health and CMV-seropositive. Sequenced: PBMCs. CDR3: CASGTTGTLSGYTF. CDR3 in DNA: TGTGCTAGTGGTACAACCGGGACTCTTAGCGGCTACACCTTC.